This TCR beta chain was observed in a study of blood T cells in healthy people across ages. Study observations and caveats: Per million T cells, the diversity of TCR beta decreased roughly linearly as age advanced.

A note on this clonotype: Its antigen is unknown.

The donors, healthy Caucasians from Russia, were aged roughly 6 to 100. Primers used in a second PCR of about 7 to 12 cycles were a sample-barcoded 5' primer and a J-beta primer mix. TCRdb processed the 5' RACE reads anew with MiXCR; each CDR3 protein has one entry. Of 1.5 million to 2 million distinct CDR3 sequences listed, around half were seen once; the top ten hold approximately 2%. Sequenced material: blood. This receptor was taken from a middle-aged woman in good health.

CDR3 residues: CASSQDRWRNNEQFF. In nucleotides, the CDR3 is TGCGCCAGCAGCCAAGATAGGTGGAGAAACAATGAGCAGTTCTTC. The gene calls are TRBV4-3 and TRBJ2-1; D is undetermined. The CDR3 runs to 15 residues. With 0 bases removed from V and 5 bases from J, the gap between germline ends came to 11 bases. Germline V gene lookup returns CDR1 LGHNA and CDR2 YSLEER.